This T cell receptor (beta chain) was sequenced in a study of cytomegalovirus exposure and HLA in healthy donors. General study results and limits: Presence/absence comparisons presumed near-even sequencing depth among donors.

This clone turned up a few times. Its antigen is unidentified. The study ran its PCR with 60 Vbeta and 13 Jbeta primers. Profiling relied on immunoSEQ multiplex PCR, and the TCRdb table lists in-frame clones only, not all of them. The table includes more than 95,000 clones, roughly 9.1% detected once. V was trimmed by 7 bases and J by 6 bases, leaving 11 bases between them. From germline, CDR1 is SQVTM and CDR2 ANQGSEA. The CDR3 is 11 residues long. This sequence joins TRBV29-1 and TRBJ2-3; D possibly corresponds to TRBD1 (5 bases). Sequencing used PBMCs. This sequence was found in a man between 35 and 55 years old in good health and CMV-seropositive. CDR3: CSGRGADTQYF. The CDR3 nucleotides are TGCAGCGGTAGGGGCGCGGATACGCAGTATTTT.